The source of this T cell receptor (beta chain) is a study of T cells after yellow fever vaccination. Across the whole study: For low cell numbers, libraries were made with SMART-Seq v4 Ultra Low Input.

There are many counts of this clonotype. Its matching antigen is unknown. Between the trimmed V and J ends, which lost 9 bases and 8 bases, there was a span of 8 bases. The germline CDR1 and CDR2 sequences are WNHNN and SYGVQD (reference sequence). This CDR3 is 10 amino acids long. Study-wide results and limits: The secondary response was weaker, and its peak arrived faster, on day 5 versus 15.

5'RACE template switching added a universal primer site and UMIs to TCR cDNA. One entry per CDR3 protein results from TCRdb running MiXCR on the 5' RACE reads. The top ten hold 20% to 25% of the sample, which has about 340,000 distinct CDR3 sequences, roughly 4% seen once. The rearrangement links TRBV10-1 to TRBJ1-5, with D hard to call. The input for sequencing was PBMCs, taken 5 days after the yellow fever booster vaccination. The source is a man in his late teens or twenties who received the YFV17D yellow fever vaccine. CDR3 loop: CARHGEPQHF. Written as DNA, the CDR3 is TGCGCCAGACACGGGGAGCCCCAGCATTTT.